What follows are 18 T cell receptor beta chains derived from one specimen sequenced in a study of cytomegalovirus exposure and HLA in healthy donors. The data were produced by immunoSEQ multiplex PCR, yet TCRdb's version contains in-frame clones alone and is incomplete. This sample has roughly 280,000 clones, with roughly 85% found just once. Input material: PBMCs. These TCRs come from a woman between 18 and 30 years old in good health and CMV-seronegative.

The J gene is TRBJ1-2, the V gene TRBV4-1; D gene uncertain. Looked up from germline, CDR1 is MGHRA and CDR2 is YSYEKL. Trimming removed 0 bases at V and 4 bases at J, with 9 bases between. This CDR3 is built from 14 residues. The CDR3 bases are TGCGCCAGCAGCCAAGACACTATCCCCTATGGCTACACCTTC. Amino acids: CASSQDTIPYGYTF.

The chain uses TRBV6-1 and TRBJ1-2; D unresolved. There are 14 residues in the CDR3. CDR1 and CDR2 (germline): MNHNS, SASEGT. The ends were cut back, 6 bases at V and 7 bases at J, with 18 bases in the middle. The CDR3 loop reads CASRGGRSWGGYTF. DNA for the CDR3: TGTGCCAGCAGGGGAGGGAGAAGTTGGGGTGGCTACACCTTC.

The chain's CDR3 is CASSNGQGSAGANVLTF. The CDR3 nucleotides read TGTGCCAGCAGTAATGGACAGGGCAGTGCCGGGGCCAACGTCCTGACTTTC. This chain joins TRBV27 and TRBJ2-6; 8 bases are a match to TRBD1. V shed 5 bases and J 4 bases; nucleotides not matched to a gene: 10. This CDR3 region has 17 residues. Germline lookup yields CDR1 MNHEY and CDR2 SMNVEV (reference sequence). Combining the CDR3 with reference TRBV27 and TRBJ2-6 gives the whole variable domain EAQVTQNPRYLITVTGKKLTVTCSQNMNHEYMSWYRQDPGLGLRQIYYSMNVEVTDKGDVPEGYKVSRKEKRNFPLILESPSPNQTSLYFCASSNGQGSAGANVLTFGAGSRLTVL.

J is TRBJ2-5 and V is TRBV27; TRBD1 matches at 7 bases. V was clipped by 2 bases and J by 1 base; unmatched bases: 10. CDR1 and CDR2 from the germline V gene are MNHEY and SMNVEV (reference sequence). The CDR3 runs to 17 residues. The CDR3 sequence is CASSLMLGGASQETQYF. CDR3 DNA sequence: TGTGCCAGCAGTTTAATGTTAGGGGGCGCCTCCCAAGAGACCCAGTACTTC.

The chain is built from TRBV19 and TRBJ1-2; D remains ambiguous. This CDR3 has 14 amino acids. Per the germline V gene, CDR1 is LNHDA and CDR2 is SQIVND (reference sequence). The ends were cut back, 3 bases at V and 8 bases at J, with 16 bases in the middle. CDR3: CASSIPNSPGGYTF. The CDR3 coding sequence is TGTGCCAGTAGTATCCCAAACAGCCCAGGAGGCTACACCTTC.

The chain employs TRBV29-1 and TRBJ2-2, with D unclear. The CDR3 is made up of 13 amino acids. V was clipped by 4 bases and J by 7 bases, with 13 bases between them. Germline V gives CDR1 SQVTM, CDR2 ANQGSEA. DNA of the CDR3: TGCAGCGTTGTATGGCAGGCTGGCGGGGAGCTGTTTTTT. Protein: CSVVWQAGGELFF.

CDR3 in amino acids: CASSFSDRGLTDTQYF. The CDR3 DNA is TGTGCCAGCAGTTTTTCGGACAGGGGTTTAACAGATACGCAGTATTTT. This chain connects TRBV6-5 to TRBJ2-3; 9 nucleotides match TRBD1. Germline CDR1 MNHEY, CDR2 SVGAGI. V shed 4 bases, J shed 3 bases, and the junction held 8 bases outside the gene matches. The CDR3 spans 16 residues.

This chain links TRBV20-1 with TRBJ2-5; D is ambiguous. Deletions cut 2 bases from V and 4 bases from J, with 5 bases between. CDR1 DFQATT and CDR2 SNEGSKA come from the germline V gene (reference sequence). This CDR3 has 11 amino acids. In DNA, the CDR3 is TGCAGTGCTAGACCGTTAGAGACCCAGTACTTC. Encoded protein: CSARPLETQYF.

Only a few counts were recorded for this clone. The rearrangement uses TRBV7-9 and TRBJ2-3; 7 bases match TRBD2. CDR1 SEHNR and CDR2 FQNEAQ come from the germline V gene (reference sequence). CDR3 length: 15 residues. Germline trimming cut 7 bases from V and 2 bases from J; bases unmatched to any gene: 9. CDR3: CASTPSGATTDTQYF. The CDR3 nucleotides read TGTGCCAGCACCCCCAGCGGGGCCACCACAGATACGCAGTATTTT.

The chain couples TRBV5-6 to TRBJ1-2, with 8 bases that match TRBD1. CDR1 is SGHDT and CDR2 is YYEEEE in the germline V gene. The V and J ends lost 4 bases and 2 bases, in that order; junction bases with no gene match: 7. The CDR3 sequence is 15 residues long. CDR3 nucleotide sequence: TGTGCCAGCAGCGGCAGGGGGCGCAAGAACTATGGCTACACCTTC. Protein product: CASSGRGRKNYGYTF.

This clone has just one count. The rearrangement joins TRBV27 to TRBJ2-7, with 8 bases matching TRBD2. With 6 bases clipped from V and 2 bases from J, the junction kept 9 bases outside the gene matches. Germline V CDR1 and CDR2: MNHEY, SMNVEV (reference sequence). The CDR3 covers 15 residues. CDR3 coding DNA: TGTGCCAGCAGATATAGCGGGACCTTAACCTACGAGCAGTACTTC. This codes for CASRYSGTLTYEQYF.

The chain carries TRBV11-2 and TRBJ2-7; 9 bases match TRBD1. The CDR3 length is 15 residues. Germline V gives CDR1 SGHAT, CDR2 FQNNGV. J was trimmed by 3 bases and V by 6 bases; bases with no gene match: 9. The CDR3 coding sequence is TGTGCCAGCAGGCCAAATGACAGGGGGGGCTACGAGCAGTACTTC. It encodes CASRPNDRGGYEQYF.

The genes are TRBV27 and TRBJ2-7, with 8 bases fitting TRBD1. Trimming took 2 bases from V and 4 from J; bases not matched to a gene: 7. Germline-derived CDR1 and CDR2 are MNHEY and SMNVEV (reference sequence). The CDR3 is 15 amino acids. The CDR3 reads CASSLVAGGPYEQYF. Written as DNA, the CDR3 is TGTGCCAGCAGTTTAGTGGCAGGGGGCCCGTACGAGCAGTACTTC.

The V gene is TRBV7-6, the J gene TRBJ1-1; D not certain. V shed 2 bases and J shed 0 bases, with 7 bases lying between them. The germline V gene has CDR1 SGHVS and CDR2 FNYEAQ. This CDR3 comprises 14 residues. The chain's CDR3 is CASSLTSMNTEAFF. As DNA, the CDR3 is TGTGCCAGCAGCTTAACAAGTATGAACACTGAAGCTTTCTTT.

This chain connects TRBV10-2 to TRBJ2-2, with 7 bases matching TRBD1. The CDR3 runs 13 residues. CDR1 WSHSY and CDR2 SAAADI come from the germline V gene. The V segment lost 6 bases and the J segment 4 bases; nucleotides outside the gene matches: 2. CDR3 in DNA: TGCGCCAGCAGAGGGGGCACCACCGGGGAGCTGTTTTTT. Protein product: CASRGGTTGELFF.

This chain joins TRBV6-5 and TRBJ1-4; the D is unclear. This CDR3 contains 15 residues. The germline CDR1 and CDR2 sequences are MNHEY and SVGAGI. The ends were cut back, 7 bases at V and 10 bases at J, with 22 bases in the middle. The CDR3 loop is CASTLYSAGVGKLFF. The CDR3 region has the DNA TGTGCCAGCACCCTTTATTCAGCCGGGGTAGGAAAACTGTTTTTT.

The V call is TRBV7-6, the J call TRBJ1-2, with D perhaps matching TRBD1 (6 bases). Germline-derived CDR1 and CDR2 are SGHVS and FNYEAQ. The CDR3 runs to 15 residues. V was cut by 1 base and J by 2 bases, with 11 bases left in between. CDR3 sequence reads: CASSLGGTTNYGYTF. CDR3 DNA: TGTGCCAGCAGCTTAGGAGGGACAACCAACTATGGCTACACCTTC.

The DNA of the CDR3 is TGTGCCAGCAGTTTAATCCCCGGGACAGGGCTCAACACTGAAGCTTTCTTT. Amino acid sequence: CASSLIPGTGLNTEAFF. V usage is TRBV27 and J usage is TRBJ1-1, with 9 bases lining up with TRBD1. The germline V gene has CDR1 MNHEY and CDR2 SMNVEV (reference sequence). This CDR3 is built from 17 residues. The trim removed 2 bases at V and 2 bases at J, leaving 9 bases unmatched.